The 2 T cell receptor beta chains listed next were all sequenced from one sample in a study of T cell responses to AZD1222 COVID-19 vaccine. Assay used: immunoSEQ multiplex PCR; TCRdb lists only in-frame clones, some missing. The repertoire consists of about 120,000 clones, with approximately 83% occurring once and the leading ten covering almost 9.5%. The source was peripheral blood, collected on day 0 of AZD1222 vaccination. All receptors derive from an adult in good health.

The chain links TRBV5-1 to TRBJ1-5; D not resolved. Germline V gene data show CDR1 as SGHRS and CDR2 as YFSETQ. There are 13 residues in the CDR3. Trimming left V 4 bases short and J 4 bases short, with 9 bases between. The CDR3 is CASSGDGNQPQHF. The CDR3 DNA reads as TGCGCCAGCAGCGGAGACGGAAATCAGCCCCAGCATTTT.

The chain joins TRBV19 to TRBJ1-1; D is perhaps TRBD1 (5 bases). Germline lookup yields CDR1 LNHDA and CDR2 SQIVND (reference sequence). This CDR3 comprises 14 residues. V was pared by 5 bases and J by 1 base, with 11 bases between. Here the CDR3 reads CASSQHQGNTEAFF. The CDR3 nucleotides read TGTGCCAGTAGTCAACATCAGGGGAACACTGAAGCTTTCTTT.